Below are 15 T cell receptor beta chains sequenced from a single sample in a study of T cell responses to AZD1222 COVID-19 vaccine. Repertoires were generated with immunoSEQ multiplex PCR, while TCRdb's copy carries only in-frame clones and drops some. The sample lists under 150,000 clones; approximately 90% were seen once. The material sequenced was peripheral blood, taken on day 0 of AZD1222 vaccination. These receptors all stem from an adult in good health.

V gene TRBV19 combines with J gene TRBJ2-1; D not resolved. The CDR3 consists of 13 residues. With 1 base removed from V and 5 bases from J, the gap between germline ends came to 6 bases. Germline CDR1 is LNHDA and CDR2 is SQIVND (reference sequence). The CDR3, as DNA: TGTGCCAGTAGTATAGGCAACCACAATGAGCAGTTCTTC. This encodes CASSIGNHNEQFF.

V is TRBV30 and J is TRBJ1-3; D is ambiguous. The CDR3 runs 13 residues. From germline, CDR1 is GTSNPN and CDR2 SVGIG (reference sequence). The V end was cut by 2 bases, the J end by 3 bases, with 8 bases between. CDR3 DNA sequence: TGTGCCTGGAGTCTAAGTTATGGAAACACCATATATTTT. Its translation: CAWSLSYGNTIYF.

The chain combines TRBV19 with TRBJ1-5; TRBD1 agrees at 11 bases. The CDR3 sequence is 18 residues long. Germline CDR1 reads LNHDA; CDR2 reads SQIVND (reference sequence). J gave up 0 bases and V 5 bases, and 9 bases lay outside the gene matches. The CDR3 sequence: CASSPGTGGTYSNQPQHF. CDR3 sequence (DNA): TGTGCCAGTAGTCCCGGGACAGGGGGAACCTATAGCAATCAGCCCCAGCATTTT.

The chain has TRBV5-1 and TRBJ1-1; 10 bases are a match to TRBD1. This CDR3 has 15 amino acids. In germline, CDR1 is SGHRS, CDR2 YFSETQ. Losses at the gene ends were 4 bases for V and 5 bases for J; bases not matched to a gene: 8. CDR3: CASSPRTGGGTEAFF. CDR3 nucleotides: TGCGCCAGCAGCCCACGGACAGGGGGGGGGACTGAAGCTTTCTTT.

This chain links TRBV27 with TRBJ1-2; D is perhaps TRBD1 (6 bases). The V gene lost 0 bases and the J gene lost 4 bases, with 12 bases spanning the gap. The CDR3 has 15 residues. Germline CDR1 is MNHEY and CDR2 is SMNVEV (reference sequence). Here the CDR3 DNA reads TGTGCCAGCAGTTTATCCTCGGGGGCTTCCTATGGCTACACCTTC. This sequence encodes CASSLSSGASYGYTF.

This sequence joins TRBV2 and TRBJ2-3; TRBD1 aligns across 10 bases. Germline values: CDR1 SNHLY, CDR2 FYNNEI. This CDR3 is 15 amino acids long. After removal of 6 bases from V and 4 bases from J, the junction contained 7 bases not matched to a gene. The CDR3, as DNA: TGTGCCAGCAGGACCGACAGGGGGCAGTCAGATACGCAGTATTTT. Translating gives CASRTDRGQSDTQYF.

This chain connects TRBV7-9 to TRBJ2-2; D gene unclear. The CDR3 length is 13 residues. Germline values: CDR1 SEHNR, CDR2 FQNEAQ (reference sequence). Trimming pared 1 base from V and 6 bases from J, leaving 6 bases between. CDR3 in amino acids: CASSLVGAGELFF. CDR3 coding DNA: TGTGCCAGCAGCTTAGTAGGTGCCGGGGAGCTGTTTTTT.

This chain links TRBV28 with TRBJ2-1; D ambiguous. Trimming pared 3 bases from V and 3 bases from J, leaving 6 bases between. This CDR3 spans 13 amino acids. In germline, CDR1 is MDHEN, CDR2 SYDVKM. The CDR3 reads CASSFASYNEQFF. The CDR3 coding sequence is TGTGCCAGCAGTTTTGCTAGCTACAATGAGCAGTTCTTC.

The genes are TRBV5-4 and TRBJ2-6, with D perhaps matching TRBD2 (5 bases). The CDR3 runs 18 residues. Between the trimmed V and J ends, which lost 4 bases and 0 bases, there was a span of 17 bases. Germline assignment: CDR1 SGHNT and CDR2 YYREEE (reference sequence). CDR3 amino acids: CASSLLGASLSGANVLTF. The DNA for the CDR3 is TGTGCCAGCAGCCTACTAGGCGCCTCACTCTCTGGGGCCAACGTCCTGACTTTC.

The V and J genes are TRBV24-1 and TRBJ2-1; 12 nucleotides align to TRBD2. V lost 5 bases and J lost 9; bases outside the gene matches: 7. The germline gives CDR1 KGHDR, CDR2 SFDVKD. There are 15 residues in the CDR3. The CDR3 sequence: CATSGSSGRGSEQFF. CDR3 sequence (DNA): TGTGCCACCAGTGGTTCTAGCGGGAGGGGTAGTGAGCAGTTCTTC.

This chain connects TRBV6-1 to TRBJ1-2; 9 bases are shared with TRBD1. This CDR3 region has 16 residues. The J segment lost 1 base and the V segment lost 3 bases, leaving 6 bases of the junction unmatched. In germline, CDR1 is MNHNS, CDR2 SASEGT. The CDR3 region is CASSERGQGFNYGYTF. In DNA, the CDR3 is TGTGCCAGCAGTGAGAGGGGACAGGGCTTTAACTATGGCTACACCTTC.

The chain employs TRBV2 and TRBJ1-5; a possible D gene is TRBD1 (6 bases). From germline, CDR1 is SNHLY and CDR2 FYNNEI. With 4 bases removed from V and 1 base from J, the gap between germline ends came to 11 bases. This CDR3 has 15 amino acids. Here the CDR3 DNA reads TGTGCCAGCAGTGGAACAGGGAAAAGCAATCAGCCCCAGCATTTT. It yields the protein CASSGTGKSNQPQHF.

V and J are TRBV23-1 and TRBJ1-1; D gene uncertain. TRBV23-1 is an ORF; its function is uncertain. Trimming stripped 0 bases from V and 1 base from J, with 9 bases between. CDR3 size: 15 residues. This CDR3 is CASSQSGGSNTEAFF. The CDR3 region has the DNA TGCGCCAGCAGTCAATCGGGCGGGTCGAACACTGAAGCTTTCTTT.

This rearrangement joins TRBV27 to TRBJ2-1, with 8 bases aligning to TRBD1. The germline V gene encodes CDR1 MNHEY and CDR2 SMNVEV (reference sequence). CDR3 length equals 17 residues. The V and J ends lost 6 bases and 3 bases, in that order; junction bases with no gene match: 13. The CDR3 loop reads CASSPLAGTGIYNEQFF. DNA of the CDR3: TGTGCCAGCAGCCCCTTAGCAGGGACAGGAATCTACAATGAGCAGTTCTTC.

V and J are TRBV7-8 and TRBJ1-2; 9 bases match TRBD1. The germline gives CDR1 SGHVS, CDR2 FQNEAQ. This CDR3 is built from 13 residues. V lost 5 bases, J lost 8 bases, and 6 bases stayed unmatched. CDR3 in amino acids: CASSPRTGEGYTF. CDR3 DNA: TGTGCCAGCAGCCCCAGGACAGGGGAGGGCTACACCTTC.